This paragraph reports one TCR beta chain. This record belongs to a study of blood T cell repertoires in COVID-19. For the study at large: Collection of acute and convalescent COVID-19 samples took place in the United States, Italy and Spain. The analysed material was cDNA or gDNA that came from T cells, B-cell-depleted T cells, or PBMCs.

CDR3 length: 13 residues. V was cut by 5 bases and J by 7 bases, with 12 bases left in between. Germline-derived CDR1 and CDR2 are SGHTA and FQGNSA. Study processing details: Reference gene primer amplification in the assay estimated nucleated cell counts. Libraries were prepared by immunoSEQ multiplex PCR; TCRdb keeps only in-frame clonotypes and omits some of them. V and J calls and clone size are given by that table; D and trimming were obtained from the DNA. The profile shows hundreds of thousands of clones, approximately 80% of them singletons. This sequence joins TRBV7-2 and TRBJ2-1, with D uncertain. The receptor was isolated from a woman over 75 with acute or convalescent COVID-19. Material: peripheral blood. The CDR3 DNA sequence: TGTGCCAGCAGCGCTGGCCCTAGAAATGAGCAGTTCTTC. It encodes CASSAGPRNEQFF.